Listed here are 22 T cell receptor beta chains from one sample, sequenced in a study of cytomegalovirus exposure and HLA in healthy donors. The PCR was carried out with 60 Vbeta primers and 13 Jbeta primers. Assay used: immunoSEQ multiplex PCR; TCRdb lists only in-frame clones, some missing. The table includes 160,000 or so clones, less than 90% detected once. The sample consisted of PBMCs. The receptors derive from a male donor in good health and CMV-seropositive.

The chain uses TRBV5-1 and TRBJ2-3; 11 bases are shared with TRBD2. J gave up 6 bases and V 2 bases, and 2 bases lay outside the gene matches. The CDR3 is 14 amino acids. CDR1 is SGHRS, CDR2 YFSETQ, per germline. The CDR3 nucleotides read TGCGCCAGCAGCTTTAGCGGGAGGGGGGATACGCAGTATTTT. Encoded protein: CASSFSGRGDTQYF.

Of note for this clone: The junction does not match germline at one end; this may be a read error. J is TRBJ2-7 and V is TRBV7-9; 11 nucleotides align to TRBD2. This CDR3 comprises 16 residues. The germline V gene encodes CDR1 SEHNR and CDR2 FQNEAQ (reference sequence). The CDR3 loop reads CSSSLPTSGSSYEQYF. The CDR3 nucleotides are TGTTCCAGCAGCTTACCCACTAGCGGGAGCTCCTACGAGCAGTACTTC.

V is TRBV6-6 and J is TRBJ2-2; 8 bases align to TRBD1. CDR1 MNHNY and CDR2 SVGAGI come from the germline V gene (reference sequence). This CDR3 region has 15 residues. The V segment lost 6 bases and the J segment 2 bases; nucleotides outside the gene matches: 5. The CDR3: CASRRDRTNTGELFF. DNA of the CDR3: TGTGCCAGCAGACGGGACAGGACAAACACCGGGGAGCTGTTTTTT.

J is TRBJ1-1 and V is TRBV28; TRBD1 agrees at 9 bases. The CDR3 has 14 residues. Trimming cost V 8 bases and J 0 bases; bases outside gene matches: 4. Germline V gives CDR1 MDHEN, CDR2 SYDVKM. The CDR3: CASLQGALNTEAFF. The DNA of the CDR3 is TGTGCCAGCCTACAGGGGGCTCTGAACACTGAAGCTTTCTTT. Full variable domain (remainder filled in from reference TRBV28 and TRBJ1-1): DVKVTQSSRYLVKRTGEKVFLECVQDMDHENMFWYRQDPGLGLRLIYFSYDVKMKEKGDIPEGYSVSREKKERFSLILESASTNQTSMYLCASLQGALNTEAFFGQGTRLTVV.

The chain couples TRBV18 to TRBJ2-3; maybe TRBD1 (5 bases). V lost 4 bases, J lost 3 bases, and 20 bases lay in between. The length of the CDR3 is 17 residues. Germline V gives CDR1 KGHSH, CDR2 LQKENI. The CDR3 sequence: CASSLRVTGSYTDTQYF. The CDR3 DNA follows: TGTGCCAGCTCACTACGGGTCACAGGCTCGTATACAGATACGCAGTATTTT.

This clone has only a few counts. The CDR3 protein is CASSSGVSPDTQYF. The CDR3 DNA reads TGTGCCAGCAGCTCGGGAGTTTCCCCAGATACGCAGTATTTT. The chain employs TRBV5-4 and TRBJ2-3; a weak D match, TRBD2 (6 bases). Trimming took off 3 bases at V and 4 bases at J, with 12 bases between the two ends. From germline, CDR1 is SGHNT and CDR2 YYREEE (reference sequence). The CDR3 spans 14 residues.

V and J are TRBV7-2 and TRBJ2-7, with D possibly TRBD1 on 5 matching bases. Trimming shortened V by 5 bases and J by 5 bases, and 19 bases separated the two germline ends. Germline V gene lookup returns CDR1 SGHTA and CDR2 FQGNSA. This CDR3 comprises 15 residues. The DNA of the CDR3 is TGTGCCAGCAGCCCAAGTGGGGCCCCGCAGGACGAGCAGTACTTC. Translation gives CASSPSGAPQDEQYF.

V is TRBV13 and J is TRBJ2-1; D is ambiguous. The V end lost 5 bases, the J end lost 8 bases, and 7 bases lay between the germline ends. The germline CDR1 and CDR2 sequences are PRHDT and FYEKMQ (reference sequence). The CDR3 covers 11 residues. The CDR3 protein is CASSRRDEQFF. As DNA, the CDR3 is TGTGCCAGCAGCCGACGGGATGAGCAGTTCTTC.

The chain links TRBV13 to TRBJ2-7; 7 bases line up with TRBD1. The CDR3 is 17 amino acids. Per the germline V gene, CDR1 is PRHDT and CDR2 is FYEKMQ (reference sequence). The trim removed 1 base at V and 5 bases at J, leaving 14 bases unmatched. Written as DNA, the CDR3 is TGTGCCAGCAGCTTAGAAGCACAGGGGACATTTGCGAACGAGCAGTACTTC. It codes for CASSLEAQGTFANEQYF.

J is TRBJ2-1 and V is TRBV6-6, with D possibly TRBD2 on 5 matching bases. Germline CDR1 and CDR2: MNHNY and SVGAGI (reference sequence). The CDR3 totals 12 residues. V was shortened by 7 bases and J by 7 bases, with 11 bases between the two germline ends. This chain's CDR3 is CASMRVENEQFF. The DNA of the CDR3 is TGTGCCAGCATGAGGGTCGAGAATGAGCAGTTCTTC.

J is TRBJ1-6 and V is TRBV27, with D hard to call. Germline V gene lookup returns CDR1 MNHEY and CDR2 SMNVEV (reference sequence). The length of the CDR3 is 12 residues. Trimming took 6 bases from V and 6 from J, leaving 6 bases between them. As DNA, the CDR3 is TGTGCCAGCAGACAGCCTAATTCACCCCTCCACTTT. This encodes CASRQPNSPLHF.

V gene TRBV7-9 combines with J gene TRBJ2-2; the D is unclear. V gave up 4 bases and J gave up 8 bases, with 8 bases separating them. Looked up from germline, CDR1 is SEHNR and CDR2 is FQNEAQ (reference sequence). The CDR3 runs to 12 residues. CDR3 bases: TGTGCCAGCAGCTACCCCGGTGGGGAGCTGTTTTTT. Translated, it gives CASSYPGGELFF.

This clone was detected once. V usage is TRBV29-1 and J usage is TRBJ2-3; 8 nucleotides align to TRBD1. The CDR3 extends over 15 amino acids. Germline values: CDR1 SQVTM, CDR2 ANQGSEA. Unmatched junction bases numbered 7, after V lost 4 bases and J lost 1 base. CDR3 in DNA: TGCAGCGTTGTTTTCTTGGGACAGGGCACAGATACGCAGTATTTT. Its protein is CSVVFLGQGTDTQYF.

CDR3 sequence: CASSLYTYSGANVLTF. CDR3 DNA: TGTGCCAGCAGCTTGTATACCTACTCTGGGGCCAACGTCCTGACTTTC. The rearrangement uses TRBV7-2 and TRBJ2-6; D not resolved. The CDR3 spans 16 residues. Trimming took off 3 bases at V and 0 bases at J, with 9 bases between the two ends. Looked up from germline, CDR1 is SGHTA and CDR2 is FQGNSA.

The genes are TRBV9 and TRBJ2-1; maybe TRBD2 (6 bases). CDR3 length: 14 amino acids. Germline CDR1 and CDR2: SGDLS and YYNGEE. The V and J ends lost 0 bases and 12 bases respectively, with 16 bases between them. Here the CDR3 DNA reads TGTGCCAGCAGCGTAGGGTCTAATCTGGGGGGGCAGTTCTTC. Its translation is CASSVGSNLGGQFF. Looking up the rest from reference TRBV9 and TRBJ2-1 gives the full variable domain: DSGVTQTPKHLITATGQRVTLRCSPRSGDLSVYWYQQSLDQGLQFLIQYYNGEERAKGNILERFSAQQFPDLHSELNLSSLELGDSALYFCASSVGSNLGGQFFGPGTRLTVL.

The rearrangement links TRBV19 to TRBJ2-1, with TRBD2 identical over 13 bases. This CDR3 has 18 amino acids. Germline V gives CDR1 LNHDA, CDR2 SQIVND (reference sequence). V lost 3 bases, J lost 8 bases, and 13 bases stayed unmatched. Here the CDR3 DNA reads TGTGCCAGTAGTATTCTAGGGGAACTAGCGGGAGGGCGTGATGAGCAGTTCTTC. It translates to CASSILGELAGGRDEQFF.

The J gene is TRBJ2-3, the V gene TRBV19, with 10 bases aligning to TRBD2. The CDR3 consists of 13 residues. The V gene end was trimmed by 4 bases and the J gene end by 9 bases; junction bases not matched to a gene: 4. The V gene's germline CDR1 is LNHDA and CDR2 SQIVND (reference sequence). The CDR3 loop reads CASSTYSGRTQYF. The CDR3 region has the DNA TGTGCCAGTAGTACGTATAGCGGGAGGACGCAGTATTTT. The full variable domain, in which reference TRBV19 and TRBJ2-3 provide the parts outside the CDR3, is DGGITQSPKYLFRKEGQNVTLSCEQNLNHDAMYWYRQDPGQGLRLIYYSQIVNDFQKGDIAEGYSVSREKKESFPLTVTSAQKNPTAFYLCASSTYSGRTQYFGPGTRLTVL.

The chain is built from TRBV19 and TRBJ1-2, with a possible D match to TRBD1 (6 bases). V lost 6 bases to trimming and J lost 4 bases, with 15 bases between them. Germline V gene sequence: CDR1 LNHDA, CDR2 SQIVND (reference sequence). The CDR3 runs to 14 residues. The CDR3 loop reads CASRGLETGYGYTF. Here the CDR3 DNA reads TGTGCCAGTAGAGGTTTAGAGACAGGCTATGGCTACACCTTC.

The chain joins TRBV29-1 to TRBJ2-5; 14 nucleotides agree with TRBD2. Germline trimming cut 7 bases from V and 2 bases from J; bases unmatched to any gene: 9. The CDR3 sequence is 16 residues long. The germline gives CDR1 SQVTM, CDR2 ANQGSEA. The DNA for the CDR3 is TGCAGCGCAGGGGGACTAGCGGGAGCCAAACAAGAGACCCAGTACTTC. Encoded protein: CSAGGLAGAKQETQYF.

This chain connects TRBV7-6 to TRBJ1-2; possible D gene TRBD1, 5 bases. CDR1 and CDR2 from the germline V gene are SGHVS and FNYEAQ. This CDR3 is 13 amino acids long. V lost 1 base to trimming and J lost 8 bases, with 11 bases between them. CDR3 bases: TGTGCCAGCAGCTTAGGTGGGGCGGAAGGCTACACCTTC. Translating gives CASSLGGAEGYTF.

This clone was counted between two and nine times. J is TRBJ2-5 and V is TRBV9, with 8 bases lining up with TRBD1. Germline CDR1 reads SGDLS; CDR2 reads YYNGEE. V shed 4 bases and J 4 bases; nucleotides not matched to a gene: 9. The CDR3 runs 15 residues. CDR3 residues: CASSPRRQGAETQYF. CDR3 bases: TGTGCCAGCAGCCCTCGGCGGCAGGGGGCAGAGACCCAGTACTTC.

This sequence joins TRBV6-6 and TRBJ1-1, with 7 bases aligning to TRBD1. The CDR3 length is 15 residues. The ends lost 7 bases at V and 1 base at J; junction bases unmatched: 9. Germline V gene sequence: CDR1 MNHNY, CDR2 SVGAGI (reference sequence). CDR3 region: CASTRQGKGNTEAFF. The CDR3 DNA sequence: TGTGCCAGCACCCGACAGGGAAAGGGGAACACTGAAGCTTTCTTT.